One sample yielded the 2 T cell receptor beta chains listed below, sequenced in a study of cytomegalovirus exposure and HLA in healthy donors (dated 2017 in TCRdb). Receptors were amplified or captured by the immunoSEQ multiplex PCR assay. For the multiplex PCR, a mixture combining 60 forward primers for TCR Vbeta segments and 13 reverse primers for TCR Jbeta segments was used. What TCRdb holds here is the immuneACCESS table cut down to in-frame rearrangements. Part of the clones is not present; checked against another copy, under half of the missing clones reflect an unresolved V gene, and the others are unexplained. This sample comprises around 80,000 clones, around 62% of them detected only once. The ten largest clonotypes hold more than 3.5% of the sample. The sequenced sample was PBMCs. These receptors originate from a male donor in good health and CMV-seropositive.

The chain links TRBV6-5 to TRBJ2-5; D perhaps matches TRBD2 (6 bases). The last part of the DNA fits TRBJ2-7 better; the J call may be wrong. Per germline, CDR1 MNHEY and CDR2 SVGAGI. The CDR3 runs 16 residues. CDR3 amino acids: CASSSQAGLSSYEQYF. The CDR3 nucleotides are TGTGCCAGCAGTTCCCAGGCGGGGTTGAGCTCCTACGAGCAGTACTTC.

The chain employs TRBV27 and TRBJ2-5; possibly TRBD2 for D (6 bases). With the DNA end fitting TRBJ2-7 better, the J assignment may be wrong. This CDR3 is 15 amino acids long. Germline V gene sequence: CDR1 MNHEY, CDR2 SMNVEV (reference sequence). The CDR3, as DNA: TGTGCCAGCAGTTTAACCGGGGGTGCTATGGACGAGCAGTACTTC. Protein product: CASSLTGGAMDEQYF.